Listed here is a single TCR beta chain. Antigen unknown. Other DNA sequences within the sample encode an identical CDR3. Trimming pared 0 bases from V and 0 bases from J, leaving 1 base between. This CDR3 has 13 amino acids. Germline lookup yields CDR1 SGDLS and CDR2 YYNGEE. The data were obtained in a study of Ad26.COV2.S vaccination and SARS-CoV-2 variants. For the study at large: Within the COV1001 Ad26.COV2.S trial arm, the donor was enrolled. Ad26.COV2.S was injected intramuscularly once or twice, 56 days apart.

Treatment denoted: some 19 received Ad26.COV2.S at low or high dose, single or two shots; a few received placebo; per-sample allocation not given. The study sampled participants on day 63 after the first vaccine or placebo injection. The protocol was immunoSEQ multiplex PCR, while the TCRdb copy is restricted to in-frame clones and leaves out a portion. The sample holds approximately 420,000 clones; around 89% are singletons and the top ten take roughly 4%. Overall study findings and caveats: Quantification of TCR breadth and depth may have yielded underestimates of total T cell responses. Following vaccination, spike-specific CD8+ and CD4+ T cell responses reportedly exhibited substantial breadth.

This chain connects TRBV9 to TRBJ1-5; D not certain. The sequenced sample was peripheral blood, obtained in a trial of Ad26.COV2.S vaccine versus placebo. This receptor was taken from a person aged 18 to 59 who received the Ad26.COV2.S COVID-19 vaccine or a placebo. The CDR3 region has the DNA TGTGCCAGCAGCGTAGGTAGCAATCAGCCCCAGCATTTT. This translates into CASSVGSNQPQHF.